Here is one T cell receptor (beta chain) with its context. This entry comes from a study of blood T cell repertoires in COVID-19. Trimming stripped 6 bases from V and 7 bases from J, with 19 bases between. CDR3 length equals 15 residues. Germline V CDR1 and CDR2: SGHRS, YFSETQ. Per the authors' pipeline: The authors estimated nucleated cell counts from reference gene primer amplification. Here immunoSEQ multiplex PCR was the method, and the copy in TCRdb shows in-frame clones only, minus some. V, J and clone size derive from that table, while D and trimming were established from the DNA sequence. The profile shows about 200,000 clones, more than 75% of them singletons.

The sequenced material came from peripheral blood. The clonotype was recovered from a woman of 80 years or more with acute or convalescent COVID-19. The V and J genes are TRBV5-1 and TRBJ2-2, with D perhaps matching TRBD1 (6 bases). CDR3 loop: CASTMSGGALGELFF. CDR3 coding DNA: TGCGCCAGCACTATGAGTGGGGGCGCGCTCGGGGAGCTGTTTTTT.